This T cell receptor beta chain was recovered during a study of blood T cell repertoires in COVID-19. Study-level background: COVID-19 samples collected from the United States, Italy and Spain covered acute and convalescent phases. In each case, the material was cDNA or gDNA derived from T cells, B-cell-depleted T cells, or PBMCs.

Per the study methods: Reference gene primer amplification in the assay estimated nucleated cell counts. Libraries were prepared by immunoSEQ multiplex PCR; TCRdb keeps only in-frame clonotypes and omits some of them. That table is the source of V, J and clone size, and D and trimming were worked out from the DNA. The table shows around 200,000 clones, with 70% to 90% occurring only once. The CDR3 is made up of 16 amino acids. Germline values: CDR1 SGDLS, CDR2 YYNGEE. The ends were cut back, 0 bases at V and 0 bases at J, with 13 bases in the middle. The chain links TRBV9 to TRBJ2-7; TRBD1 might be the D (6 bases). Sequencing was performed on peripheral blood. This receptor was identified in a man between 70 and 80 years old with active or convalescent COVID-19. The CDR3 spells CASSVGVRDNSYEQYF. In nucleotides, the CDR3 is TGTGCCAGCAGCGTAGGGGTAAGGGACAACTCCTACGAGCAGTACTTC.